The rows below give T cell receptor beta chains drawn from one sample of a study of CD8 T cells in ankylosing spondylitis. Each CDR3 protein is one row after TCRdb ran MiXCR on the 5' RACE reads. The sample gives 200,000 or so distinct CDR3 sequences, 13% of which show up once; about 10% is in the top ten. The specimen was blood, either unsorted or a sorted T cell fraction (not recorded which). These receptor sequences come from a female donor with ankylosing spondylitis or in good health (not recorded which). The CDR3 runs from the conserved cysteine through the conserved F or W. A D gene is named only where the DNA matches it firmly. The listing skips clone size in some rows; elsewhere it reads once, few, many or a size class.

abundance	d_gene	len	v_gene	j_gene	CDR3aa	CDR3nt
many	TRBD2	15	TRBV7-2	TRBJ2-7	CASSLTSGSGDEQYF	TGTGCCAGCAGCTTGACTAGCGGGAGTGGCGACGAGCAGTACTTC
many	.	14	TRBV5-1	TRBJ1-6	CASSSGQVNSPLHF	TGCGCCAGCAGCTCGGGACAAGTTAATTCACCCCTCCACTTT
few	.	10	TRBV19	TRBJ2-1	CASRGDEQFF	TGTGCCAGCCGCGGGGATGAGCAGTTCTTC
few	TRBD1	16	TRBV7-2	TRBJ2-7	CASSLVVGTGSMEQYF	TGTGCCAGCAGCTTAGTAGTGGGGACAGGGAGTATGGAGCAGTACTTC
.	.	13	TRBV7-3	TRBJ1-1	CASSSFQNTEAFF	TGTGCCAGCAGCTCCTTCCAGAACACTGAAGCTTTCTTT
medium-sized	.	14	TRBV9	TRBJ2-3	CASSASRNTDTQYF	TGTGCCAGCAGCGCGTCGAGGAACACAGATACGCAGTATTTT
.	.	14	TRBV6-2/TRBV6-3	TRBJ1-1	CASRDGGRNTEAFF	TGTGCCAGCAGGGACGGCGGCCGCAACACTGAAGCTTTCTTT
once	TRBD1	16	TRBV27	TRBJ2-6	CATRDRISSGANVLTF	TGTGCCACCCGGGACAGGATAAGCTCTGGGGCCAACGTCCTGACTTTC
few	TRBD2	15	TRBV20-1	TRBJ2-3	CSAENRGTSTDTQYF	TGCAGTGCTGAGAATCGGGGGACTAGTACAGATACGCAGTATTTT
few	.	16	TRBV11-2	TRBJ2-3	CASSRRQGLSTDTQYF	TGTGCCAGCAGCCGAAGACAGGGACTCAGCACAGATACGCAGTATTTT
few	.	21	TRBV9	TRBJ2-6	CASSVANRDPVSMAGANVLTF	TGTGCCAGCAGCGTAGCCAACAGGGACCCCGTCTCCATGGCTGGGGCCAACGTCCTGACTTTC
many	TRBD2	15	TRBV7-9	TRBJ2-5	CASSPGLAYQETQYF	TGTGCCAGCAGTCCGGGACTAGCGTACCAAGAGACCCAGTACTTC
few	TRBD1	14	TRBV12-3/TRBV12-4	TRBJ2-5	CASSRTGVRETQYF	TGTGCCAGCAGCCGGACAGGGGTCAGGGAGACCCAGTACTTC
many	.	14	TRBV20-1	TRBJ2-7	CSASNGWDSYEQYF	TGCAGTGCTAGCAATGGCTGGGATTCCTACGAGCAGTACTTC
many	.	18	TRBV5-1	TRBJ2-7	CASSLTGFMVGISYEQYF	TGCGCCAGCAGCTTAACGGGATTCATGGTGGGAATCTCCTACGAGCAGTACTTC
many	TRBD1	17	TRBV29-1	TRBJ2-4	CSAGDREVAEAKNIQYF	TGCAGCGCCGGGGACAGGGAAGTCGCGGAGGCCAAAAACATTCAGTACTTC
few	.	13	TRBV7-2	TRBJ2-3	CASSLGGRDTQYF	TGTGCCAGCAGCTTAGGGGGACGGGATACGCAGTATTTT
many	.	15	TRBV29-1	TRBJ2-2	CSVVMGATNTGELFF	TGCAGCGTTGTCATGGGCGCAACTAACACCGGGGAGCTGTTTTTT
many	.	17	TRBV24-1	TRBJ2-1	CATSTPLVAFSYNEQFF	TGTGCCACCAGTACCCCCCTTGTCGCTTTCTCCTACAATGAGCAGTTCTTC
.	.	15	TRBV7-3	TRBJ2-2	CASRAGGGIAGELFF	TGTGCCAGCAGGGCCGGTGGGGGGATTGCCGGGGAGCTGTTTTTT
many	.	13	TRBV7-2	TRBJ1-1	CASSFRQLRGAFF	TGTGCCAGCAGCTTTAGACAATTGCGGGGGGCTTTCTTT
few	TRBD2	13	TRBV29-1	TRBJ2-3	CSVGEGIRNTQYF	TGCAGCGTTGGGGAGGGTATCAGGAATACGCAGTATTTT
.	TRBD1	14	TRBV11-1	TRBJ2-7	CASAIGQGPYEQYF	TGTGCCAGCGCCATCGGACAGGGTCCCTACGAGCAGTACTTC